Given below is one T cell receptor beta chain in context. What it binds is not known. V was pared by 8 bases and J by 4 bases, with 9 bases of the junction left unmatched. Germline values: CDR1 ENHRY, CDR2 SYGVKD. This CDR3 has 14 amino acids. For the second PCR, which ran for about 6 to 11 cycles, a sample-barcoded 5' primer and a J-beta primer mix were used. Every sample gave at least 2.5 million paired-end reads containing CDR3. TCRdb itself ran the 5' RACE reads through MiXCR, one entry per CDR3 protein. The sample lists about 1.5 million distinct CDR3 sequences; approximately 39% were seen once. These data are taken from a study of blood T cells in healthy people across ages. Study observations and caveats: Naive CD4+ cell counts and diversity both ran higher in long-lived than in aged donors.

This sequence joins TRBV10-3 and TRBJ1-2, with 8 bases aligning to TRBD1. This TCR derives from a woman aged 18-29 years in good health. The sequenced sample consisted of blood. The CDR3 spells CAIGQGGTSYGYTF. CDR3 coding DNA: TGTGCCATCGGACAGGGTGGGACAAGCTATGGCTACACCTTC.